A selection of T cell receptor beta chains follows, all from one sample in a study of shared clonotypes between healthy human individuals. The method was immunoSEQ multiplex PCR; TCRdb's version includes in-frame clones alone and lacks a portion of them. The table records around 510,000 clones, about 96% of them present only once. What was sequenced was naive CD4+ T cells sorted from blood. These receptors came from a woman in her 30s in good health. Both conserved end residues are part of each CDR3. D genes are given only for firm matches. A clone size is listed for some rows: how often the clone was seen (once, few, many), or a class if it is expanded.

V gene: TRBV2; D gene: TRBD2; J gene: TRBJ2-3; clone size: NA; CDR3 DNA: TGTGCCAGCAGGGGAATACGGACTAGCGGGAGAGATACGCAGTATTTT; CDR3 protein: CASRGIRTSGRDTQYF
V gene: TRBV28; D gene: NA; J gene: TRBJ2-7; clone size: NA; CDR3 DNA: TGTGCCAGCAGTGTAATTAAGAAGAGACCCTACGAGCAGTACTTC; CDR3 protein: CASSVIKKRPYEQYF
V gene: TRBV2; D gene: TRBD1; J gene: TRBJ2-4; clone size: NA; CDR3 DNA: TGTGCCAGCAGCCCTGAGGGGGCAGGTGACGCTCAGTACTTC; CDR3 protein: CASSPEGAGDAQYF
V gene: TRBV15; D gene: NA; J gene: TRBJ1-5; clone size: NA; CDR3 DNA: TGTGCCACCAGCAGGAAGGGAAGGGGCAATCAGCCCCAGCATTTT; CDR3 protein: CATSRKGRGNQPQHF
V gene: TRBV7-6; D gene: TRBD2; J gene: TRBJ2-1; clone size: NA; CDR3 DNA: TGTGCCAGCAGCCTAGCGGGGACTAGCGGTTACAATGAGCAGTTCTTC; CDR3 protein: CASSLAGTSGYNEQFF
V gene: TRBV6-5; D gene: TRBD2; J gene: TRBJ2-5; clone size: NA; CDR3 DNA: TGTGCCAGCAGTTACGGGACTAGCGGCCGGGAGACCCAGTACTTC; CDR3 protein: CASSYGTSGRETQYF
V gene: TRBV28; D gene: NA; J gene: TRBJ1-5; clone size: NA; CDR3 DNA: TGTGCCAGCACCACGGGGGCAGAGAGCAATCAGCCCCAGCATTTT; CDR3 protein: CASTTGAESNQPQHF
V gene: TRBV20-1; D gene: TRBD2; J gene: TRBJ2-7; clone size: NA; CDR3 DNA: TGCAGGGTTTTAGCGGGAGATGAGCAGTACTTC; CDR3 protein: CRVLAGDEQYF
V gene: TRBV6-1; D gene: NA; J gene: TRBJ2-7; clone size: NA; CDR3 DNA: TGTGCCAGCAAACCCCGGGGGCAGCCCCGGGACGAGCAGTACTTC; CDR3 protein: CASKPRGQPRDEQYF
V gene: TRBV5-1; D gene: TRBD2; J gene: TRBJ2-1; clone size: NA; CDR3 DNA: TGCGCCAGCAGCTTGGTTCCTAGCGGGCAAGACTACAATGAGCAGTTCTTC; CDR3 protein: CASSLVPSGQDYNEQFF
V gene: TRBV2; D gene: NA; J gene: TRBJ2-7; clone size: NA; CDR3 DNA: TGTGCCAGCAGTCCGGGATCCCCCTGGGGCGAGCAGTACTTC; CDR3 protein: CASSPGSPWGEQYF
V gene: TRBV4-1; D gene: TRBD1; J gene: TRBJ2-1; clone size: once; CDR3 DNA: TGCGCCAGCAGCCCTCTGGACAGGGACTCTGGGGAGCAGTTCTTC; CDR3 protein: CASSPLDRDSGEQFF